Following are 4 T cell receptor beta chains from one sample sequenced in a study of cytomegalovirus exposure and HLA in healthy donors. PCR employed 60 Vbeta and 13 Jbeta primers. Some clones are missing from TCRdb's copy, which holds only in-frame ones; the method was immunoSEQ multiplex PCR. The sample lists about 160,000 clones; roughly 90% were seen once. The specimen sequenced was PBMCs. The receptors originated from a woman between 18 and 29 years old in good health and CMV-seronegative.

The CDR3 coding sequence is TGTGCCTTTCGACCGGGAGGGATCGGGGAGCTGTTTTTT. Translating gives CAFRPGGIGELFF. V and J are TRBV30 and TRBJ2-2, with 8 bases identical to TRBD2. After removal of 7 bases from V and 7 bases from J, the junction contained 8 bases not matched to a gene. The CDR3 sequence is 13 residues long. Germline CDR1 is GTSNPN and CDR2 is SVGIG (reference sequence).

The V gene is TRBV2, the J gene TRBJ1-4, with D possibly being TRBD1 (5 bases). The germline V gene has CDR1 SNHLY and CDR2 FYNNEI. The length of the CDR3 is 14 residues. V shed 1 base and J shed 8 bases, with 11 bases lying between them. This CDR3 is CASSEEGEGEKLFF. The CDR3 DNA is TGTGCCAGCAGTGAAGAAGGGGAAGGCGAAAAACTGTTTTTT.

The chain recombines TRBV28 with TRBJ2-3, with TRBD1 identical over 9 bases. V lost 6 bases to trimming and J lost 3 bases; unmatched junction nucleotides: 7. CDR3 length equals 15 residues. Germline V lookup: CDR1 MDHEN, CDR2 SYDVKM. The CDR3 region has the DNA TGTGCCAGCAGAACCGCCGGGACAGGGACAGATACGCAGTATTTT. Translation gives CASRTAGTGTDTQYF.

The chain joins TRBV15 to TRBJ1-4; no clear D gene. With 1 base removed from V and 7 bases from J, the gap between germline ends came to 13 bases. The CDR3 runs 15 residues. The germline gives CDR1 LNHNV, CDR2 YYDKDF (reference sequence). The CDR3 region is CATSRVVAGGEKLFF. CDR3 nucleotide sequence: TGTGCCACCAGCAGAGTGGTGGCAGGAGGTGAAAAACTGTTTTTT.